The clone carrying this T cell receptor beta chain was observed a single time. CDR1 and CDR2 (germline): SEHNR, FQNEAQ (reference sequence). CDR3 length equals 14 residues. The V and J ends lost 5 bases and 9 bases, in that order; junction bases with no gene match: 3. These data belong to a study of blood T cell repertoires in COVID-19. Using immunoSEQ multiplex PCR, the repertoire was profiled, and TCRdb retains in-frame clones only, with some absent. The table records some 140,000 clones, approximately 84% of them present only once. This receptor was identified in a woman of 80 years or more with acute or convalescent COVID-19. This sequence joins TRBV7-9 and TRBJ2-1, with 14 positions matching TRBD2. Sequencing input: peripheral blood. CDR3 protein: CASSPGLAGAEQFF. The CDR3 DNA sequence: TGTGCCAGCAGCCCGGGACTAGCGGGAGCTGAGCAGTTCTTC.